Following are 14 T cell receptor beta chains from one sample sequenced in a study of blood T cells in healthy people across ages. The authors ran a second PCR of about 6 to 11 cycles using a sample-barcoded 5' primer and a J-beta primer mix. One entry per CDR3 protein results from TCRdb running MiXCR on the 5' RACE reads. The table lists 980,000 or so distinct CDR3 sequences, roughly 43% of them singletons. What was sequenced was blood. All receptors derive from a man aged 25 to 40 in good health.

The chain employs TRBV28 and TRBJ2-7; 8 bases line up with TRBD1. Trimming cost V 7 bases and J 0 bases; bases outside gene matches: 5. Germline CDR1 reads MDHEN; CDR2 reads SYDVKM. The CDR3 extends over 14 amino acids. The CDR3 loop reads CASKGQEISYEQYF. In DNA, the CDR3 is TGTGCCAGCAAGGGACAGGAGATCTCCTACGAGCAGTACTTC. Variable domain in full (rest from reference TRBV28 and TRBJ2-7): DVKVTQSSRYLVKRTGEKVFLECVQDMDHENMFWYRQDPGLGLRLIYFSYDVKMKEKGDIPEGYSVSREKKERFSLILESASTNQTSMYLCASKGQEISYEQYFGPGTRLTVT.

The DNA for the CDR3 is TGTGCCAGCAGTACTACAGGGGGCCCAACTTATGAGCAGTTCTTC. Protein product: CASSTTGGPTYEQFF. The gene calls are TRBV12-3 or TRBV12-4 and TRBJ2-1; TRBD1 matches 9 bases. CDR3 length equals 15 residues. The V and J ends lost 5 bases and 8 bases, in that order; junction bases with no gene match: 10.

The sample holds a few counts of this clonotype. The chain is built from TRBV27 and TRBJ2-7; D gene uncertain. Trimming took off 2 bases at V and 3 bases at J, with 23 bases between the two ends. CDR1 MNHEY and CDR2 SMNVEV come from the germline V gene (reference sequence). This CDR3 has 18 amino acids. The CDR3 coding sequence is TGTGCCAGCAGTTTAGGGTCGCAGCGAGGACGGAGACTCTACGAGCAGTACTTC. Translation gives CASSLGSQRGRRLYEQYF.

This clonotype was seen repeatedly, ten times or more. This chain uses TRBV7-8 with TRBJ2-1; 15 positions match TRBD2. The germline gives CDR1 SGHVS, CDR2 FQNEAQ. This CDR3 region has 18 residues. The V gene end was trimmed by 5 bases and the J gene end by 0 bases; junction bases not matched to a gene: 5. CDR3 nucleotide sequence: TGTGCCAGCAGCCGGACTAGCGGGGGGGCAAGCTCCTACAATGAGCAGTTCTTC. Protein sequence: CASSRTSGGASSYNEQFF.

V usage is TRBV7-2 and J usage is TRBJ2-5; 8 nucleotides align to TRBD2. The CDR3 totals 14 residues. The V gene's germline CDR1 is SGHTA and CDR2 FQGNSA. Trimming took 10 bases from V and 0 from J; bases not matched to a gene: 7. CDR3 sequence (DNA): TGTGCCACCGGGGCTAGCGGGCACCAAGAGACCCAGTACTTC. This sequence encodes CATGASGHQETQYF.

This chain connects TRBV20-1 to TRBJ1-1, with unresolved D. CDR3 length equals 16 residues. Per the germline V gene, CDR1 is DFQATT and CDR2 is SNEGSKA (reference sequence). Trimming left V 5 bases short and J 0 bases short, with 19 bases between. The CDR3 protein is CSAPPVGRRMNTEAFF. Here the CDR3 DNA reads TGCAGTGCTCCCCCGGTGGGCAGGAGAATGAACACTGAAGCTTTCTTT.

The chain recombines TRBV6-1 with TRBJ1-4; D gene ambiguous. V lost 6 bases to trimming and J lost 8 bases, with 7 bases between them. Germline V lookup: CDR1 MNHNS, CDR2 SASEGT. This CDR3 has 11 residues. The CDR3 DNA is TGTGCCAGCAGAGAAAAGGAAAAACTGTTTTTT. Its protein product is CASREKEKLFF.

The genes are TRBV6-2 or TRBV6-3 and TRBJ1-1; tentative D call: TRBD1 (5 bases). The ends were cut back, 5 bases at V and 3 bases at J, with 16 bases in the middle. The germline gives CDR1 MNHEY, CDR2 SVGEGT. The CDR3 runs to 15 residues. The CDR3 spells CASSRERGYDTEAFF. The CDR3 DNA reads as TGTGCCAGCAGTAGGGAAAGGGGCTATGACACTGAAGCTTTCTTT.

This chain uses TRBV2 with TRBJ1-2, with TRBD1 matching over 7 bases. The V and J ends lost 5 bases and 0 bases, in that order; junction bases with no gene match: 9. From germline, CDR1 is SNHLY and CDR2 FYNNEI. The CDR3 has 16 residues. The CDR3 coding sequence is TGTGCCAGCAGTACCACATACAGGGGAACTAACTATGGCTACACCTTC. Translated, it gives CASSTTYRGTNYGYTF.

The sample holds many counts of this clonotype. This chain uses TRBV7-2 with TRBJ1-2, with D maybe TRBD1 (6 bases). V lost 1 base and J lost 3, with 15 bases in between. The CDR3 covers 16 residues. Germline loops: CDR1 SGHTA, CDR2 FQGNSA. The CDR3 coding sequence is TGTGCCAGCAGCTTAGAAGTAACAGGGTCGGACTATGGCTACACCTTC. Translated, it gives CASSLEVTGSDYGYTF.

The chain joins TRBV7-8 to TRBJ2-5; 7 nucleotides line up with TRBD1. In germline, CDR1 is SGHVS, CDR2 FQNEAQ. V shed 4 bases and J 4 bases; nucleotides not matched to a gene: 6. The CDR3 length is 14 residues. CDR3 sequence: CASSSPTGTETQYF. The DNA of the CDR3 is TGTGCCAGCAGCTCCCCGACAGGGACAGAGACCCAGTACTTC.

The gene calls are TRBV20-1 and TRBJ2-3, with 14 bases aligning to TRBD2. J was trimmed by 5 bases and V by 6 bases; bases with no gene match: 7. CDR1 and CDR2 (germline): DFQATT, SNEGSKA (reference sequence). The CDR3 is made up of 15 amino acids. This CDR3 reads CSAARLAGGRDTQYF. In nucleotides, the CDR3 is TGCAGTGCCGCCAGACTAGCGGGGGGGAGAGATACGCAGTATTTT.

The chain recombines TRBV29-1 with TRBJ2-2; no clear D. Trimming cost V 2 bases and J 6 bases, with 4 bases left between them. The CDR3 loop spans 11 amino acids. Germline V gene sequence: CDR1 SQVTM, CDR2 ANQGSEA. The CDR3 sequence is CSVESPGELFF. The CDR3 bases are TGCAGCGTTGAATCGCCCGGGGAGCTGTTTTTT.

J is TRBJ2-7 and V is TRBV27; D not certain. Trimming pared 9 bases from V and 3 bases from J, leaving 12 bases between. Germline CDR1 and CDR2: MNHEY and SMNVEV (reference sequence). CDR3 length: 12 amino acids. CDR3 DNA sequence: TGTGCCAGTTATCAACGTGGCTACGAGCAGTACTTC. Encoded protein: CASYQRGYEQYF.